A selection of T cell receptor beta chains follows, all from one sample in a study of CD8 T cells in Susac syndrome. MiXCR was run by TCRdb on the immunoSEQ multiplex PCR reads, yielding one entry per CDR3 protein. In the table there are approximately 49,000 distinct CDR3 sequences, approximately 95% of which are singletons. Sequenced: CD8+ T cells from PBMCs. These receptors were obtained from a human donor with Susac syndrome. The CDR3 runs from the conserved cysteine through the conserved F or W.

V: TRBV4-3; J: TRBJ2-4; CDR3: CASSQEFFRQLAKNIQYF
V: TRBV7-3; J: TRBJ2-3; CDR3: CASSLPVAGGSQTDTQYF
V: TRBV4-1; J: TRBJ1-1; CDR3: CASSQYGQGPPEAFF
V: TRBV12-3/TRBV12-4; J: TRBJ2-7; CDR3: CASSFGQGWYEQYF
V: TRBV30; J: TRBJ1-2; CDR3: CAWSRTPLNYGYTF
V: TRBV5-6; J: TRBJ2-2; CDR3: CASSFGTGSGELFF
V: TRBV3-1; J: TRBJ1-1; CDR3: CASSEDRNTEAFF
V: TRBV20-1; J: TRBJ2-1; CDR3: CSARVAGISYNEQFF
V: TRBV12-3/TRBV12-4; J: TRBJ2-1; CDR3: CASSPADEQFF
V: TRBV27; J: TRBJ1-6; CDR3: CASKWSSYNSPLHF
V: TRBV9; J: TRBJ1-2; CDR3: CASSTSRGYTF
V: TRBV20-1; J: TRBJ1-2; CDR3: CSARSQGGYGYTF
V: TRBV11-2; J: TRBJ2-3; CDR3: CASSYPLAGGLDTQYF
V: TRBV3-1; J: TRBJ2-7; CDR3: CASSPPDRAYYEQYF
V: TRBV7-6; J: TRBJ1-1; CDR3: CASSRTRSTEAFF
V: TRBV6-5; J: TRBJ2-5; CDR3: CASSHSDGQETQYF
V: TRBV29-1; J: TRBJ1-2; CDR3: CSVIPGQGDYGYTF
V: TRBV7-3; J: TRBJ1-2; CDR3: CASSWTGGDGYTF
V: TRBV29-1; J: TRBJ2-1; CDR3: CSVVPLSSSYNEQFF
V: TRBV12-3/TRBV12-4; J: TRBJ2-3; CDR3: CASSRGLAGPGEGQYF
V: TRBV4-3; J: TRBJ2-7; CDR3: CASSRGQGLNYEQYF
V: TRBV5-4; J: TRBJ2-5; CDR3: CASSSPSGGAETQYF
V: TRBV20-1; J: TRBJ2-7; CDR3: CSAPGKLAGTYEQYF
V: TRBV28; J: TRBJ1-1; CDR3: CASSLWTAEAFF
V: TRBV6-4; J: TRBJ2-7; CDR3: CASSDRGYEQYF
V: TRBV20-1; J: TRBJ1-2; CDR3: CSARAPDRAEGYTF
V: TRBV20-1; J: TRBJ2-7; CDR3: CSARSGATYEQYF